The clone carrying this T cell receptor (beta chain) was recorded a few times. Via MiXCR, TCRdb re-called the RT-PCR reads, giving one row per CDR3 protein. The table lists about 680,000 distinct CDR3 sequences, 14% of them singletons. The V gene lost 4 bases and the J gene lost 1 base, with 20 bases spanning the gap. The germline gives CDR1 SGHKS, CDR2 YYEKEE (reference sequence). The CDR3 spans 17 residues. The V call is TRBV5-5, the J call TRBJ1-1; TRBD1 is a possible D gene (6 bases). Source material: memory CD4+ T cells from blood. The TCR comes from a female donor in good health, serving as a healthy control. CDR3 sequence reads: CASSRDRSVPENTEAFF. In DNA, the CDR3 is TGTGCCAGCAGCCGAGACAGGAGCGTGCCTGAGAACACTGAAGCTTTCTTT. The full variable domain, in which reference TRBV5-5 and TRBJ1-1 provide the parts outside the CDR3, is DAGVTQSPTHLIKTRGQQVTLRCSPISGHKSVSWYQQVLGQGPQFIFQYYEKEERGRGNFPDRFSARQFPNYSSELNVNALLLGDSALYLCASSRDRSVPENTEAFFGQGTRLTVV.